This T cell receptor beta chain was observed in a study of T-cell memory formation after mild COVID-19. Germline lookup yields CDR1 SGHRS and CDR2 YFSETQ. The CDR3 loop spans 14 amino acids. Trimming removed 9 bases from V and 0 bases from J, with 12 bases in between. From the 5' RACE reads, TCRdb called clonotypes with MiXCR, one entry per CDR3 protein. The sample contains 200,000 to 250,000 distinct CDR3 sequences, roughly 10% of which appear only once. Sequenced sample: PBMCs or a T cell subset sorted from them (not recorded which). V and J are TRBV5-1 and TRBJ2-2; D might be TRBD2 (6 bases). The clonotype was recovered from a man aged 18 to 30 who had mild COVID-19 (a few samples of this study predate the infection). Cell type and time point are not known. CDR3 amino acids: CATWGEANTGELFF. The DNA for the CDR3 is TGCGCCACCTGGGGGGAGGCGAACACCGGGGAGCTGTTTTTT.